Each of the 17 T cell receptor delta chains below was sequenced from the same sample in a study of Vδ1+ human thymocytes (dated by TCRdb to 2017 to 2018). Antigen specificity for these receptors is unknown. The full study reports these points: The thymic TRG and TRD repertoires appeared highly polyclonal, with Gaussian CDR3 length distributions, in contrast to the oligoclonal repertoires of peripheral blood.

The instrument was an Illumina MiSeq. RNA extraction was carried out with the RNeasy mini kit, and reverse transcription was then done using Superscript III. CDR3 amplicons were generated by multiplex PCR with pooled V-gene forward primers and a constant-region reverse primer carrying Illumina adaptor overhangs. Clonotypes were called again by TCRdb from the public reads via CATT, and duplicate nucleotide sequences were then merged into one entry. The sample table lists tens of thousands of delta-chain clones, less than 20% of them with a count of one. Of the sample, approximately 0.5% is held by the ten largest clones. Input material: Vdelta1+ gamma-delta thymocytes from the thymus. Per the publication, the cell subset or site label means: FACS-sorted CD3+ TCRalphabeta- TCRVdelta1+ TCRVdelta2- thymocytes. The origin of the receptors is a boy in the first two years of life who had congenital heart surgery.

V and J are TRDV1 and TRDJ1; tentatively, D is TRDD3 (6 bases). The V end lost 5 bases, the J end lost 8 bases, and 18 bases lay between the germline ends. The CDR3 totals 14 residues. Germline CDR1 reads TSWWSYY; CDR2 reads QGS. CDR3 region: CALGSHNRDRKLIF. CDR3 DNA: TGTGCTCTTGGGTCTCATAACAGGGATAGAAAACTCATCTTT.

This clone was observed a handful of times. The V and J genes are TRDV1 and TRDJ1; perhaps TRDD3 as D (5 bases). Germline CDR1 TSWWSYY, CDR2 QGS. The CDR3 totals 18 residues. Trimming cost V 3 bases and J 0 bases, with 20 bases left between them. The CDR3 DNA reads TGTGCTCTTGGGGACTACATTCCAGGGGACCCGTACACCGATAAACTCATCTTT. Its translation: CALGDYIPGDPYTDKLIF.

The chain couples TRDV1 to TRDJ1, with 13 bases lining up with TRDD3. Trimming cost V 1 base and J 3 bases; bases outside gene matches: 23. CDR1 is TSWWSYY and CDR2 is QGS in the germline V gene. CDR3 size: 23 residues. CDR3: CALGEPSLPTVPTGGYAPDKLIF. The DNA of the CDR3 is TGTGCTCTTGGGGAACCATCCCTTCCTACGGTCCCTACTGGGGGATACGCGCCCGATAAACTCATCTTT.

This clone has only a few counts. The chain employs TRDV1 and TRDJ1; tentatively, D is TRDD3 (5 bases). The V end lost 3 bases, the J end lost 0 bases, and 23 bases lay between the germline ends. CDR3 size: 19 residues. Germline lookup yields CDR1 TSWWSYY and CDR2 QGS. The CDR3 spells CALGDHYGRDPYYTDKLIF. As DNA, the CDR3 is TGTGCTCTTGGGGACCACTACGGGAGGGATCCCTATTACACCGATAAACTCATCTTT.

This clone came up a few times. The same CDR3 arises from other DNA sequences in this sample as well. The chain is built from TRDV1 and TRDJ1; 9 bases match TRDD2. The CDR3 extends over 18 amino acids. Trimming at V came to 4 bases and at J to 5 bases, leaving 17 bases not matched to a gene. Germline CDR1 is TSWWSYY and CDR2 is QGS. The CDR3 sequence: CALGAPLPTGGYADKLIF. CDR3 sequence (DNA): TGTGCTCTTGGGGCACCCCTTCCTACGGGAGGATACGCGGATAAACTCATCTTT.

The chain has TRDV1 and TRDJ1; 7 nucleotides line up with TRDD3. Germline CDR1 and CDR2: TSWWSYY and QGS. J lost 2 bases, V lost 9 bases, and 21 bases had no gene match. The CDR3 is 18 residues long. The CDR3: CALLGCGKWGTDTDKLIF. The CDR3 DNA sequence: TGTGCTCTATTGGGGTGTGGGAAATGGGGGACGGATACCGATAAACTCATCTTT.

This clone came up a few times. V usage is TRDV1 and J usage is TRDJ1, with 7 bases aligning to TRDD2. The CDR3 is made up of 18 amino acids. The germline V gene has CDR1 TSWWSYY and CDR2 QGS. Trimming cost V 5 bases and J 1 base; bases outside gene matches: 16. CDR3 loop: CALGIPTLPGAATDKLIF. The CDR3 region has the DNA TGTGCTCTTGGGATTCCTACATTGCCGGGGGCCGCCACCGATAAACTCATCTTT.

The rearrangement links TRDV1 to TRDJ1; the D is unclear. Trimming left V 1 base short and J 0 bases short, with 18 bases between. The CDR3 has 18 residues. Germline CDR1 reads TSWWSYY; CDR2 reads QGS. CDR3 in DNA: TGTGCTCTTGGGGAACGGTCCCGTCCGTGGTCGTACACCGATAAACTCATCTTT. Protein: CALGERSRPWSYTDKLIF.

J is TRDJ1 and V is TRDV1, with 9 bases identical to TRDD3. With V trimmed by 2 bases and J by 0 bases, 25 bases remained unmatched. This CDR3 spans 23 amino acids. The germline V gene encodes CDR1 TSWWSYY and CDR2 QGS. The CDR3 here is CALGETWYVHIMGDIPYTDKLIF. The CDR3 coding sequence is TGTGCTCTTGGGGAAACCTGGTACGTTCATATAATGGGGGATATCCCGTACACCGATAAACTCATCTTT.

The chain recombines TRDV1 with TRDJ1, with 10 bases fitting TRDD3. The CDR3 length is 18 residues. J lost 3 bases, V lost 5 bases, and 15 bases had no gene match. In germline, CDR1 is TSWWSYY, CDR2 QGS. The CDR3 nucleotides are TGTGCTCTTGGGTTACTACGGCGTAGTGGGGGATACCCCGATAAACTCATCTTT. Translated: CALGLLRRSGGYPDKLIF.

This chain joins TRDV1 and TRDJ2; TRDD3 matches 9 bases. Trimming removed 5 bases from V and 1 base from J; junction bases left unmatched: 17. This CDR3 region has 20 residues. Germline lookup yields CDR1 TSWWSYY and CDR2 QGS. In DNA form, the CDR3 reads TGTGCTCTTGGGAGCAGATTCCGCGCTGGGGGATCCGTTTTGACAGCACAACTCTTCTTT. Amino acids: CALGSRFRAGGSVLTAQLFF.

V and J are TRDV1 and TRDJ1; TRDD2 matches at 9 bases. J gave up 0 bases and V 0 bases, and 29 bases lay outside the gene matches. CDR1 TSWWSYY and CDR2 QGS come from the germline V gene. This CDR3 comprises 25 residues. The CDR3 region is CALGELGGPFLQSTRGGIHTDKLIF. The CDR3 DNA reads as TGTGCTCTTGGGGAACTCGGGGGGCCCTTCCTACAATCCACTCGAGGAGGGATACACACCGATAAACTCATCTTT.

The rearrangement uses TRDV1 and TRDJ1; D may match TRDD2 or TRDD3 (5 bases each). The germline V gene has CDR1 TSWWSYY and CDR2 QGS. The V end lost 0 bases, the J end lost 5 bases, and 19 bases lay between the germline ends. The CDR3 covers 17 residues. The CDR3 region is CALGELPYLSLGDKLIF. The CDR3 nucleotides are TGTGCTCTTGGGGAACTACCCTACTTGTCGCTGGGTGATAAACTCATCTTT.

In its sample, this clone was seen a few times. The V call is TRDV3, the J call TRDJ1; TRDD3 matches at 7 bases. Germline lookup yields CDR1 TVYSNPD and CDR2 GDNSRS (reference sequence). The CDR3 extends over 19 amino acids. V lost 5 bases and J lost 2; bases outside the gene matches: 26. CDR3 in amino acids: CAQNPRLGGHMRLTDKLIF. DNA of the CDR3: TGTGCCCAAAATCCTCGACTTGGGGGACATATGAGGTTGACCGATAAACTCATCTTT.

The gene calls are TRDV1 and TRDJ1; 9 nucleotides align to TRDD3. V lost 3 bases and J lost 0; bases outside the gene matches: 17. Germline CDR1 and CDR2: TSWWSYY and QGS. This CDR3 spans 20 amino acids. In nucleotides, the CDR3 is TGTGCTCTTGGGGAGTTTCCCCGCGACTGGGGGAGGGATTACACCGATAAACTCATCTTT. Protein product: CALGEFPRDWGRDYTDKLIF.

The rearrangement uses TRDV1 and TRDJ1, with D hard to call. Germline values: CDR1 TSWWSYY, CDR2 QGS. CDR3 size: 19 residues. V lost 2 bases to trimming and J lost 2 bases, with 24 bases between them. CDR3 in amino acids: CALGETGACAPCVTDKLIF. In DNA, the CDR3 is TGTGCTCTTGGGGAAACGGGTGCTTGCGCGCCGTGCGTTACCGATAAACTCATCTTT.

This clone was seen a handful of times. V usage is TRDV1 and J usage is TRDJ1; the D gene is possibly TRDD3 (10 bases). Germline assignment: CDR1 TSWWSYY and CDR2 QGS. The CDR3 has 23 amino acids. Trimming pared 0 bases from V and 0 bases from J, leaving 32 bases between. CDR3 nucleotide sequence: TGTGCTCTTGGGGAACTGGGCCCTTCCTACGTGCTGGGGGATAAATGCAACACCGATAAACTCATCTTT. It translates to CALGELGPSYVLGDKCNTDKLIF.